This T cell receptor (beta chain) was sequenced in a study of cytomegalovirus exposure and HLA in healthy donors. The CDR3 loop spans 14 amino acids. Deletions cut 6 bases from V and 6 bases from J, with 14 bases between. Germline CDR1 MNHEY, CDR2 SVGAGI. This PCR relied on a set of 60 Vbeta primers and 13 Jbeta primers. The method was immunoSEQ multiplex PCR; TCRdb's version includes in-frame clones alone and lacks a portion of them. The sample includes approximately 120,000 clones, roughly a sixth of them seen just once. This clone came up a few times. Material for sequencing was PBMCs. This rearrangement joins TRBV6-5 to TRBJ2-2, with D tentatively TRBD2 (5 bases). The TCR originated in a female donor in good health and CMV-seropositive. CDR3 sequence reads: CASRKNLAPGELFF. The CDR3 DNA reads as TGTGCCAGCAGAAAAAACCTAGCACCCGGGGAGCTGTTTTTT.